This T cell receptor (beta chain) was captured in a study of breast tumors, draining lymph nodes, adjacent tissues. Regarding the study as a whole: Compared with basal-like, luminal-like tumors shared significantly more repertoire with nontumor tissue. Tumors had less TCR diversity than lymph nodes, more than nontumor tissue. Findings are consistent with lymph node origin and intratumoral expansion of most tumor T cells. The lymph node origin of tumor T cells was framed as consistent with a hypothesis, not demonstrated.

This clonotype was counted many times. The antigen is undetermined. From germline, CDR1 is SEHNR and CDR2 FQNEAQ (reference sequence). Trimming removed 1 base from V and 5 bases from J; junction bases left unmatched: 9. The CDR3 covers 16 residues. The lymph nodes were axillary draining lymph nodes from breast cancer patients. TCRdb analysed the multiplex PCR reads with MiXCR anew, one entry per CDR3 protein. Of about 150,000 distinct CDR3 sequences listed, 30% to 35% are singletons. This receptor was identified in a female donor with breast cancer. Some clones in this sample may be carry-over from other donors' samples. The V gene is TRBV7-9, the J gene TRBJ2-7; 9 nucleotides agree with TRBD2. The sample comprised axillary lymph node tissue. The CDR3 DNA is TGTGCCAGCAGCTTAGATTCCGGACTAGCGCGCAACGAGCAGTACTTC. Its protein is CASSLDSGLARNEQYF.